This T cell receptor (beta chain) was sequenced for a study of Ad26.COV2.S vaccination and SARS-CoV-2 variants. Produced via immunoSEQ multiplex PCR; TCRdb's table is partial and in-frame only. The data contain about 320,000 clones, around 84% of them singletons. Treatment denoted: over 15 received Ad26.COV2.S at low or high dose, single or two shots; 5 received placebo; per-sample allocation not given. Samples were taken on day 63 after the first vaccine or placebo injection. CDR3 length: 12 amino acids. Germline lookup yields CDR1 LNHDA and CDR2 SQIVND (reference sequence). V was cut by 3 bases and J by 16 bases, with 16 bases left in between.

This material consisted of peripheral blood, taken in a trial of Ad26.COV2.S vaccine versus placebo. This chain links TRBV19 with TRBJ2-1; D may be TRBD2 (6 bases). This sequence originates from a person aged 18-65 years who received the Ad26.COV2.S COVID-19 vaccine or a placebo. The CDR3 loop is CASSIGAGSEFF. The CDR3 DNA is TGTGCCAGTAGTATCGGTGCGGGGAGCGAATTCTTC.